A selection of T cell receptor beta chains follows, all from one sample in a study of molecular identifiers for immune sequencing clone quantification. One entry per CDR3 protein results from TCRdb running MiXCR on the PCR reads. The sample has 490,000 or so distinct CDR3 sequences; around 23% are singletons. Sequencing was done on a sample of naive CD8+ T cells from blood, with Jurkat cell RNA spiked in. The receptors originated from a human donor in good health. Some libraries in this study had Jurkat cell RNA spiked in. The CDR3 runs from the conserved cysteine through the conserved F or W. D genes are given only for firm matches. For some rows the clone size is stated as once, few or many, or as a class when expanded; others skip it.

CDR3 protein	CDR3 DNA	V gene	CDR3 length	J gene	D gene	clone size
CASSQGPSPMSKTQYF	TGCGCCAGCAGCCAAGGCCCCAGTCCAATGAGTAAGACCCAGTACTTC	TRBV4-1	16	TRBJ2-5	.	.
CASSGTSEETQYF	TGCGCCAGCAGTGGGACTAGCGAGGAGACCCAGTACTTC	TRBV10-1	13	TRBJ2-5	TRBD2	few
CASTPAGRTYEQYF	TGTGCCAGCACCCCCGCCGGGAGAACCTACGAGCAGTACTTC	TRBV14	14	TRBJ2-7	.	.
CASSIKTGMAGGWYNEQFF	TGTGCCAGCAGCATAAAGACAGGGATGGCGGGAGGCTGGTACAATGAGCAGTTCTTC	TRBV7-2	19	TRBJ2-1	.	.
CASSLGAGVQPQHF	TGTGCCAGCAGCTTGGGGGCGGGTGTTCAGCCCCAGCATTTT	TRBV5-5	14	TRBJ1-5	.	few
CASSIATANTGELFF	TGTGCCAGTAGTATAGCGACAGCGAACACCGGGGAGCTGTTTTTT	TRBV19	15	TRBJ2-2	.	.
CASHRQGAFNEQFF	TGTGCCAGTCATAGACAGGGGGCGTTCAATGAGCAGTTCTTC	TRBV27	14	TRBJ2-1	TRBD1	few
CASSLVRTSGSYYNEQFF	TGTGCCAGCAGCTTAGTAAGGACTAGCGGGAGTTACTACAATGAGCAGTTCTTC	TRBV11-2	18	TRBJ2-1	TRBD2	.
CATSRDRDGGYEQYF	TGTGCCACCAGCAGAGATCGGGACGGGGGGTACGAGCAGTACTTC	TRBV15	15	TRBJ2-7	TRBD2	.
CASSQAWANEQFF	TGCGCCAGCAGCCAAGCCTGGGCCAATGAGCAGTTCTTC	TRBV4-1	13	TRBJ2-1	.	few
CASSQLGASGKETQYF	TGTGCCAGCAGCCAACTGGGGGCCAGCGGGAAAGAGACCCAGTACTTC	TRBV4-2	16	TRBJ2-5	.	few
CASSVEASGAYEQYF	TGTGCCAGCAGCGTAGAAGCTAGCGGGGCCTACGAGCAGTACTTC	TRBV9	15	TRBJ2-7	TRBD2	.
CASSYLEYEQYF	TGTGCCAGCAGTTACTTGGAGTACGAGCAGTACTTC	TRBV6-2/TRBV6-3	12	TRBJ2-7	.	many
CASSLIGGRYEQYF	TGTGCCAGCAGCTTAATAGGCGGGAGGTACGAGCAGTACTTC	TRBV7-2	14	TRBJ2-7	TRBD2	.
CASSPGAGGYEQYF	TGTGCCAGCAGCCCGGGAGCGGGAGGCTACGAGCAGTACTTC	TRBV5-6	14	TRBJ2-7	TRBD2	many
CASSEAPGQKKGADTQYF	TGTGCCAGCAGTGAAGCGCCGGGACAAAAAAAAGGGGCAGATACGCAGTATTTT	TRBV6-1	18	TRBJ2-3	.	many
CASSVGGGADTQYF	TGTGCCAGCAGCGTAGGAGGGGGCGCAGATACGCAGTATTTT	TRBV9	14	TRBJ2-3	TRBD1	many
CASSVGTGTETQYF	TGTGCCAGCAGCGTAGGGACAGGCACAGAGACCCAGTACTTC	TRBV9	14	TRBJ2-5	TRBD1	.
CASSFSTSGNSGEQFF	TGTGCCAGCAGTTTTTCGACTAGCGGCAACTCCGGGGAGCAGTTCTTC	TRBV28	16	TRBJ2-1	TRBD2	.
CSVGEGYPDTQYF	TGCAGCGTTGGGGAAGGGTATCCAGATACGCAGTATTTT	TRBV29-1	13	TRBJ2-3	.	many
CASSVRGAKNIQYF	TGTGCCAGCAGTGTTAGGGGGGCCAAAAACATTCAGTACTTC	TRBV6-1	14	TRBJ2-4	.	many
CASSPAMGPTEQYF	TGTGCCAGCAGCCCCGCCATGGGGCCCACCGAGCAGTACTTC	TRBV12-3/TRBV12-4	14	TRBJ2-7	.	once
CASSFPGRDTEAFF	TGTGCCAGCAGCTTTCCAGGCAGGGACACTGAAGCTTTCTTT	TRBV7-9	14	TRBJ1-1	.	many
CSAGPGHRYSNQPQHF	TGCAGTGCCGGTCCGGGACACCGCTATAGCAATCAGCCCCAGCATTTT	TRBV20-1	16	TRBJ1-5	.	.
CASKIGRGTEAFF	TGTGCCAGCAAAATCGGACGAGGCACTGAAGCTTTCTTT	TRBV12-3/TRBV12-4	13	TRBJ1-1	.	.
CASSLFISSYNEQFF	TGTGCCAGCAGCTTGTTTATAAGCTCCTACAATGAGCAGTTCTTC	TRBV5-4	15	TRBJ2-1	.	.
CASSSRDFGANVLTF	TGTGCCAGCAGCTCACGCGACTTTGGGGCCAACGTCCTGACTTTC	TRBV6-5	15	TRBJ2-6	.	few
CASSLGRTGATEAFF	TGTGCCAGCAGCTTGGGGAGGACAGGGGCCACTGAAGCTTTCTTT	TRBV5-3	15	TRBJ1-1	TRBD1	once
CASSRRPGQEISNQPQHF	TGCGCCAGCAGCCGGAGACCAGGACAGGAGATTAGCAATCAGCCCCAGCATTTT	TRBV4-1	18	TRBJ1-5	TRBD1	few
CASSRQGAGYNEQFF	TGTGCCAGCAGTCGACAGGGGGCTGGTTACAATGAGCAGTTCTTC	TRBV27	15	TRBJ2-1	TRBD1	.
CASSQVTGGEETQYF	TGTGCCAGCAGCCAAGTGACAGGGGGCGAAGAGACCCAGTACTTC	TRBV3-1	15	TRBJ2-5	TRBD1	.
CSVELPTNTGELFF	TGCAGCGTTGAGCTGCCTACGAACACCGGGGAGCTGTTTTTT	TRBV29-1	14	TRBJ2-2	.	many
CVSSLDIAGYNEQFF	TGTGTCAGCAGCTTGGATATCGCCGGGTACAATGAGCAGTTCTTC	TRBV5-5	15	TRBJ2-1	.	.
CASSLESRELFF	TGTGCCAGCAGCTTAGAGAGTCGGGAGCTGTTTTTT	TRBV7-9	12	TRBJ2-2	.	few
CASSHFPPGLAVSYAQYF	TGTGCCAGCAGCCACTTCCCTCCGGGACTAGCTGTCTCCTACGCGCAGTACTTC	TRBV14	18	TRBJ2-7	TRBD2	few
CASSVEGDAYEQYF	TGTGCCAGCAGCGTAGAAGGGGACGCCTACGAGCAGTACTTC	TRBV9	14	TRBJ2-7	.	many
CASSLDPSETSTDTQYF	TGCGCCAGCAGCTTGGACCCTAGCGAGACTAGCACAGATACGCAGTATTTT	TRBV5-1	17	TRBJ2-3	.	.
CASSPTGLDTQYF	TGTGCCAGCAGCCCCACAGGGCTCGATACGCAGTATTTT	TRBV7-9	13	TRBJ2-3	.	many
CASKVRTTTDTQYF	TGCGCCAGCAAGGTTCGGACAACCACAGATACGCAGTATTTT	TRBV5-1	14	TRBJ2-3	.	many
CASRPHITGTGLTYEQYF	TGTGCCAGCAGACCGCATATCACCGGGACAGGGTTAACCTACGAGCAGTACTTC	TRBV7-6	18	TRBJ2-7	TRBD1	.
CASSAGGPETQYF	TGTGCCAGCAGCGCCGGGGGGCCGGAGACCCAGTACTTC	TRBV9	13	TRBJ2-5	.	many
CASRGGQPSYEQYF	TGTGCCAGCAGGGGAGGACAGCCCTCCTACGAGCAGTACTTC	TRBV27	14	TRBJ2-7	.	few
CASSPGGQGFTGELFF	TGTGCCAGCAGCCCGGGGGGACAGGGATTCACCGGGGAGCTGTTTTTT	TRBV5-6	16	TRBJ2-2	TRBD1	.
CASSLPLAVSSYEQYF	TGTGCCAGCAGTTTACCTCTAGCGGTGAGCTCCTACGAGCAGTACTTC	TRBV28	16	TRBJ2-7	TRBD2	few
CASSIDLGRATEAFF	TGTGCCAGTAGTATAGATCTAGGCAGGGCCACTGAAGCTTTCTTT	TRBV19	15	TRBJ1-1	.	few
CARDDGGTEAFF	TGTGCCCGGGACGATGGGGGCACTGAAGCTTTCTTT	TRBV30	12	TRBJ1-1	.	.
CASSQGRQIYEQYF	TGTGCCAGCAGCCAAGGTCGACAGATTTACGAGCAGTACTTC	TRBV14	14	TRBJ2-7	.	.
CASSLGKGGNEQYF	TGTGCCAGCAGTTTAGGGAAAGGGGGAAACGAGCAGTACTTC	TRBV12-3/TRBV12-4	14	TRBJ2-7	.	few
CASSLELGDETQYF	TGTGCCAGCAGCTTGGAGTTAGGGGATGAGACCCAGTACTTC	TRBV5-5	14	TRBJ2-5	.	many
CASSQDQDSKNSPLHF	TGCGCCAGCAGTCAAGATCAGGACAGCAAGAATTCACCCCTCCACTTT	TRBV23-1	16	TRBJ1-6	.	few
CASSLSGHRAQPQHF	TGTGCCAGCAGCTTGTCGGGACACCGGGCGCAGCCCCAGCATTTT	TRBV5-6	15	TRBJ1-5	.	many
CSVGGYSGSIVTQYF	TGCAGCGTGGGGGGGTATAGCGGGAGTATTGTTACGCAGTATTTT	TRBV29-1	15	TRBJ2-3	TRBD2	few
CSARDLSPEAFF	TGCAGTGCTAGAGATCTCAGTCCTGAAGCTTTCTTT	TRBV20-1	12	TRBJ1-1	.	.
CSVAGLAALTYNEQFF	TGCAGCGTGGCAGGACTAGCGGCCCTAACCTACAATGAGCAGTTCTTC	TRBV29-1	16	TRBJ2-1	TRBD2	many
CAWSLSSYNEQFF	TGTGCCTGGAGTCTGAGCTCCTACAATGAGCAGTTCTTC	TRBV30	13	TRBJ2-1	.	many
CSVDAGFEATAAFF	TGCAGCGTTGATGCAGGTTTTGAGGCCACTGCAGCTTTCTTT	TRBV29-1	14	TRBJ1-1	.	.
CASSWGLTVTDTQYF	TGTGCCAGCAGCTGGGGTCTGACTGTCACAGATACGCAGTATTTT	TRBV7-2	15	TRBJ2-3	.	many
CASSQATGVQETQYF	TGCGCCAGCAGCCAGGCGACAGGGGTCCAAGAGACCCAGTACTTC	TRBV4-3	15	TRBJ2-5	TRBD1	many
CASSPHRGFYEQYF	TGCGCCAGCAGCCCCCACAGAGGGTTTTACGAGCAGTACTTC	TRBV4-3	14	TRBJ2-7	.	few